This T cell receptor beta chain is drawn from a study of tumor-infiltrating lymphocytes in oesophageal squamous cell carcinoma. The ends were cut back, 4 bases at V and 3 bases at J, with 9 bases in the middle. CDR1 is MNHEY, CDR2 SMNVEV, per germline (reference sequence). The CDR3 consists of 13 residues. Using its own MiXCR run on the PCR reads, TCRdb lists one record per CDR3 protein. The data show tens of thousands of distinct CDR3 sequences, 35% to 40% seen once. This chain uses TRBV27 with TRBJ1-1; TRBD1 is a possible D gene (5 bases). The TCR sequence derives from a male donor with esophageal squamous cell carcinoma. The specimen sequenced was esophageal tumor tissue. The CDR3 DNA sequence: TGTGCCAGCAGTTCCCAACAGGACACTGAAGCTTTCTTT. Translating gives CASSSQQDTEAFF.